Listed below are T cell receptor beta chains from one sample, sequenced in a study of T cell responses to AZD1222 COVID-19 vaccine. The data were produced by immunoSEQ multiplex PCR, yet TCRdb's version contains in-frame clones alone and is incomplete. The sample includes some 120,000 clones, 85% to 95% of them seen just once. The sample consisted of peripheral blood, taken on day 0 of AZD1222 vaccination. These receptors came from an adult in good health. Each CDR3 is given with its conserved first and last residue. The D gene is left open where the match is weak. Only part of the rows carry a size: once, few, many, or a class if the clone is expanded.

v_call	j_call	clone_size	d_call	cdr3_aa	cdr3_nt
TRBV21-1	TRBJ2-7	.	.	CASSKAPARLGLPYEQYF	TGTGCCAGCAGCAAGGCCCCAGCCCGATTAGGCCTCCCCTACGAGCAGTACTTC
TRBV18	TRBJ1-3	.	.	CASSPPSGSGNTIYF	TGTGCCAGCTCACCACCTTCAGGGTCTGGAAACACCATATATTTT
TRBV28	TRBJ1-1	.	.	CASRLPGGTEAFF	TGTGCCAGCAGGCTTCCCGGGGGCACTGAAGCTTTCTTT
TRBV5-4	TRBJ1-6	.	TRBD1	CASSRTGTGANNSPLHF	TGTGCCAGCAGTCGGACCGGGACAGGGGCAAACAATTCACCCCTCCACTTT
TRBV7-3	TRBJ1-1	once	.	CASSLWVNTEAFF	TGTGCCAGCAGCTTGTGGGTGAACACTGAAGCTTTCTTT
TRBV2	TRBJ2-2	.	.	CASSPEGELFF	TGTGCCAGCAGTCCTGAAGGGGAGCTGTTTTTT
TRBV10-1	TRBJ2-1	.	.	CASSAGGKNEQFF	TGCGCCAGCAGTGCTGGTGGGAAAAATGAGCAGTTCTTC
TRBV6-2/TRBV6-3	TRBJ1-6	.	TRBD1	CASSYWDRGNSPLHF	TGTGCCAGCAGTTACTGGGACAGGGGCAATTCACCCCTCCACTTT
TRBV7-9	TRBJ1-6	.	TRBD1	CASSSGTGKILELPPLHF	TGTGCCAGCAGCTCCGGGACAGGGAAAATACTAGAGTTACCACCCCTCCACTTT
TRBV15	TRBJ2-1	.	.	CATSRDLGHTNEQFF	TGTGCCACCAGCAGAGATTTGGGACATACCAATGAGCAGTTCTTC
TRBV2	TRBJ1-6	.	.	CASSRPLSGTDSPLHF	TGTGCCAGCAGTCGGCCACTCTCGGGAACCGATTCACCCCTCCACTTT
TRBV5-1	TRBJ2-1	.	.	CASSLERGTRNEQFF	TGCGCCAGCAGCTTGGAAAGGGGGACCAGGAATGAGCAGTTCTTC
TRBV6-6	TRBJ1-1	.	.	CASYHPNTEAFF	TGTGCCAGCTACCACCCGAACACTGAAGCTTTCTTT
TRBV19	TRBJ2-1	.	TRBD2	CASTPGLAGNEQFF	TGTGCCAGTACCCCAGGACTAGCGGGGAATGAGCAGTTCTTC
TRBV28	TRBJ2-7	.	TRBD1	CASIPGTGEFYEQYF	TGTGCCAGCATCCCCGGGACAGGGGAATTCTACGAGCAGTACTTC
TRBV19	TRBJ2-7	few	.	CASSTWTGEQYF	TGTGCCAGTAGTACCTGGACCGGCGAGCAGTACTTC
TRBV15	TRBJ2-2	.	TRBD2	CATSRVREGIGELFF	TGTGCCACCAGCAGAGTGAGGGAGGGGATCGGGGAGCTGTTTTTT
TRBV7-7	TRBJ2-2	once	TRBD1	CASSSRTGEYAGELFF	TGTGCTAGCAGCTCCCGGACAGGGGAGTACGCCGGGGAGCTGTTTTTT
TRBV27	TRBJ2-1	.	.	CASSLGTYRSEQFF	TGTGCCAGCAGTCTCGGGACCTACAGGAGTGAGCAGTTCTTC
TRBV7-8	TRBJ2-1	.	TRBD1	CASSLERQGRQFF	TGTGCCAGCAGCTTAGAGAGACAGGGGCGGCAGTTCTTC
TRBV14	TRBJ2-1	.	.	CASSHLGGRANNEQFF	TGTGCCAGCAGCCACCTTGGCGGCCGAGCGAACAATGAGCAGTTCTTC
TRBV28	TRBJ1-5	.	.	CACASHRPQHF	TGTGCTTGCGCCTCCCACCGGCCCCAGCATTTT